The entry below gives a single TCR beta chain sequence along with its context. Sequencing used immunoSEQ multiplex PCR; TCRdb keeps in-frame clones, though not all of them. The sample has approximately 140,000 clones, approximately 84% seen once. Study members were between 18 and 89 years old and lived in approximately 25 US regions. Cohorts were based on clinical histories the participants reported. V was shortened by 8 bases and J by 0 bases, with 14 bases between the two germline ends. The CDR3 consists of 15 residues. In germline, CDR1 is LGHDT, CDR2 YNNKEL (reference sequence). The entry originates in a study of blood T cell repertoires in COVID-19. In the study overall: From the United States, Italy and Spain came samples of acute and convalescent COVID-19. Sources were T cells, B-cell-depleted T cells, or PBMCs; the material itself was cDNA or gDNA.

The chain combines TRBV3-1 (or the pseudogene TRBV3-2) with TRBJ1-5; tentatively, D is TRBD1 (5 bases). The source of this sequence is a woman aged 45-65 years with acute COVID-19. The sample taken for sequencing was PBMCs or T cells enriched from blood (not recorded which). The CDR3 protein is CASAQGIDSNQPQHF. The CDR3 DNA is TGTGCCAGCGCTCAGGGTATAGATAGCAATCAGCCCCAGCATTTT.